This is a list of T cell receptor beta chains from one sample in a study of shared clonotypes between healthy human individuals. Sequencing was performed with immunoSEQ multiplex PCR; in TCRdb, only in-frame clones are kept and a portion is missing. The sample has roughly 700,000 clones, approximately 74% seen once. Source material: memory CD4+ T cells sorted from blood. The receptors here all came from a woman aged 30 to 39 in good health. The CDR3 runs from the conserved cysteine through the conserved F or W. A D gene is named only where the DNA matches it firmly. Clone size, where shown, is once, few, many, or a class for clones that have expanded.

TRBV25-1	TRBD1	TRBJ1-2	16	NA	CASSESGTGGDYGYTF	TGTGCCAGCAGTGAATCGGGGACAGGGGGGGACTATGGCTACACCTTC
TRBV7-9	NA	TRBJ2-3	12	NA	CASSFVEDTQYF	TGTGCCAGCAGCTTCGTGGAAGATACGCAGTATTTT
TRBV5-3	TRBD1	TRBJ2-7	14	few	CARSPTGNSYEQYF	TGTGCCAGAAGCCCGACAGGGAACTCCTACGAGCAGTACTTC
TRBV4-2	TRBD1	TRBJ1-1	15	NA	CASSQGQGPNTEAFF	TGTGCCAGCAGCCAGGGACAGGGCCCGAACACTGAAGCTTTCTTT
TRBV5-4	NA	TRBJ2-4	14	NA	CASSLSGVKNIQYF	TGTGCCAGCAGCTTGTCCGGGGTCAAAAACATTCAGTACTTC
TRBV5-4	TRBD1	TRBJ1-2	15	NA	CASSFGTDANYGYTF	TGTGCCAGCAGCTTCGGGACAGACGCTAACTATGGCTACACCTTC
TRBV5-1	TRBD1	TRBJ2-6	19	NA	CASSPTGGLLRSGANVLTF	TGCGCCAGCAGCCCGACAGGGGGCCTACTGAGGTCCGGGGCCAACGTCCTGACTTTC
TRBV6-1	TRBD1	TRBJ2-3	14	NA	CASSDFQGADTQYF	TGTGCCAGCAGTGATTTCCAGGGGGCAGATACGCAGTATTTT
TRBV28	TRBD1	TRBJ1-3	15	NA	CASTRQGSNGNTIYF	TGTGCCAGCACCCGACAGGGCAGCAACGGAAACACCATATATTTT
TRBV28	TRBD1	TRBJ1-2	15	few	CASSSHPDRVGGYTF	TGTGCCAGCAGTTCCCACCCTGACAGGGTAGGAGGCTACACCTTC
TRBV4-1	TRBD2	TRBJ2-1	13	NA	CASGVAGVLEQFF	TGCGCCAGCGGGGTAGCGGGAGTGCTTGAGCAGTTCTTC
TRBV7-9	NA	TRBJ1-2	13	few	CASSLDGNYGYTF	TGTGCCAGCAGCCTGGACGGGAACTATGGCTACACCTTC
TRBV30	NA	TRBJ1-2	12	NA	CAWSKKNYGYTF	TGTGCCTGGAGTAAGAAGAACTATGGCTACACCTTC
TRBV5-4	TRBD1	TRBJ2-2	15	NA	CASSLDRGLGGELFF	TGTGCCAGCAGCTTGGACAGGGGGCTGGGCGGGGAGCTGTTTTTT
TRBV5-1	TRBD2	TRBJ2-1	17	NA	CASSLEGLAASYNEQFF	TGCGCCAGCAGCTTGGAGGGCCTAGCGGCCTCCTACAATGAGCAGTTCTTC
TRBV30	NA	TRBJ1-1	15	NA	CAWTNREEGNTEAFF	TGTGCCTGGACCAACAGGGAGGAGGGGAACACTGAAGCTTTCTTT
TRBV7-2	TRBD1	TRBJ1-2	14	NA	CASSPQRTGYGYTF	TGTGCCAGCAGCCCACAACGGACAGGGTATGGCTACACCTTC
TRBV4-2	TRBD2	TRBJ2-3	21	few	CASSRNHRGRGLAGVTDTQYF	TGTGCCAGCAGCCGTAACCATCGGGGGAGGGGGCTAGCGGGAGTCACAGATACGCAGTATTTT
TRBV5-4	TRBD2	TRBJ2-2	16	NA	CASSLGAGGITGELFF	TGTGCCAGCAGCTTGGGGGCGGGAGGTATCACCGGGGAGCTGTTTTTT
TRBV28	TRBD1	TRBJ1-5	16	NA	CASSLFFGTGGQPQHF	TGTGCCAGCAGTTTATTCTTTGGGACAGGGGGACAGCCCCAGCATTTT
TRBV18	NA	TRBJ2-5	13	NA	CASSPQAQETQYF	TGTGCCAGCTCACCTCAGGCGCAAGAGACCCAGTACTTC
TRBV30	NA	TRBJ2-7	12	NA	CAWRRDFYEQYF	TGTGCCTGGAGAAGGGACTTCTACGAGCAGTACTTC
TRBV25-1	TRBD2	TRBJ2-7	15	NA	CASRETSGSSYEQYF	TGTGCCAGCAGAGAAACTAGCGGGAGCTCCTACGAGCAGTACTTC
TRBV27	NA	TRBJ1-5	10	NA	CASTYQPQHF	TGTGCCAGCACGTATCAGCCCCAGCATTTT
TRBV5-1	NA	TRBJ2-3	16	NA	CASSGGQLPSTDTQYF	TGCGCCAGCAGCGGGGGACAACTTCCTAGCACAGATACGCAGTATTTT
TRBV6-5	NA	TRBJ2-3	13	NA	CASLGPGTDTQYF	TGTGCCAGCTTAGGGCCCGGCACAGATACGCAGTATTTT
TRBV5-1	TRBD2	TRBJ2-1	16	NA	CASSSGTSGTAVEQFF	TGCGCCAGCAGTTCCGGGACTAGCGGGACGGCGGTTGAGCAGTTCTTC
TRBV27	NA	TRBJ1-3	14	NA	CASTPRHSGNTIYF	TGTGCCAGCACCCCCCGGCACTCTGGAAACACCATATATTTT
TRBV7-9	TRBD2	TRBJ2-7	15	NA	CASSFVASGIYEQYF	TGTGCCAGCAGCTTTGTGGCTAGCGGGATATACGAGCAGTACTTC
TRBV28	NA	TRBJ1-1	16	once	CASSYTPFQGDTEAFF	TGTGCCAGCAGCTATACTCCGTTCCAGGGCGACACTGAAGCTTTCTTT
TRBV6-1	NA	TRBJ2-2	13	NA	CASSYLGPGELFF	TGTGCCAGCAGTTATTTGGGTCCGGGGGAGCTGTTTTTT
TRBV10-2	TRBD2	TRBJ2-3	15	NA	CASSESRDYTDTQYF	TGCGCCAGCAGTGAGTCCCGGGACTACACAGATACGCAGTATTTT
TRBV28	TRBD2	TRBJ2-1	15	few	CASTPGLGLRNEQFF	TGTGCCAGCACACCGGGACTAGGGTTAAGGAATGAGCAGTTCTTC
TRBV5-1	NA	TRBJ1-5	15	NA	CASSLGGADHQPQHF	TGCGCCAGCAGCTTGGGGGGGGCCGACCATCAGCCCCAGCATTTT
TRBV6-1	NA	TRBJ1-2	14	NA	CASSAGGGNYGYTF	TGTGCCAGCAGTGCCGGTGGGGGGAACTATGGCTACACCTTC
TRBV10-1	NA	TRBJ2-1	14	NA	CASSDRGSKNEQFF	TGCGCCAGCAGTGACCGGGGGAGTAAAAATGAGCAGTTCTTC
TRBV2	TRBD2	TRBJ2-1	20	NA	CASSELSGWVAGVSYNEQFF	TGTGCCAGCAGTGAGTTGAGTGGGTGGGTAGCGGGAGTGTCGTACAATGAGCAGTTCTTC
TRBV27	NA	TRBJ2-7	10	NA	CASSRYEQYF	TGTGCCAGCAGTCGCTACGAGCAGTACTTC
TRBV28	NA	TRBJ2-1	13	many	CASSLGLYNEQFF	TGTGCCAGCAGTTTAGGCTTGTACAATGAGCAGTTCTTC
TRBV28	NA	TRBJ1-5	16	NA	CASSLNKWGPASSQHF	TGTGCCAGCAGTTTAAATAAGTGGGGGCCCGCTTCGTCCCAGCATTTT
TRBV15	NA	TRBJ1-4	14	NA	CATSRNRGNEKLFF	TGTGCCACCAGCAGGAACCGGGGTAATGAAAAACTGTTTTTT
TRBV29-1	TRBD1	TRBJ2-5	16	NA	CSVSKYGTGLQETQYF	TGCAGCGTTTCGAAATACGGGACAGGATTACAAGAGACCCAGTACTTC
TRBV7-8	NA	TRBJ2-7	14	NA	CASSPRDSMYEQYF	TGTGCCAGCAGCCCTAGGGACTCGATGTACGAGCAGTACTTC
TRBV12-5	NA	TRBJ2-5	17	NA	CASGLGTGVLGQETQYF	TGTGCTAGTGGTTTGGGGACCGGGGTACTGGGTCAAGAGACCCAGTACTTC
TRBV10-1	NA	TRBJ2-1	12	NA	CASSEQDNEQFF	TGCGCCAGCAGTGAACAGGACAATGAGCAGTTCTTC
TRBV27	NA	TRBJ1-2	18	NA	CASSTNPGQAGYGSGYTF	TGTGCCAGCAGTACCAACCCGGGTCAGGCCGGTTATGGCTCTGGCTACACCTTC
TRBV29-1	NA	TRBJ2-7	13	NA	CSGTRQAGGEQYF	TGCAGCGGGACCAGACAGGCGGGCGGCGAGCAGTACTTC
TRBV11-2	NA	TRBJ2-7	12	NA	CASSPKYTEQYF	TGTGCCAGCAGCCCGAAGTACACCGAGCAGTACTTC
TRBV5-6	TRBD2	TRBJ2-1	16	NA	CASSLGTGGVYNEQFF	TGTGCCAGCAGCTTGGGTACGGGGGGTGTCTACAATGAGCAGTTCTTC
TRBV6-5	NA	TRBJ2-1	13	NA	CASGEEDGLRQFF	TGTGCCAGCGGGGAAGAGGATGGCCTTAGGCAGTTCTTC
TRBV18	TRBD2	TRBJ2-7	13	NA	CAGSRGEDYEQYF	TGTGCCGGCAGCCGGGGGGAGGACTACGAGCAGTACTTC
TRBV7-6	NA	TRBJ2-1	17	NA	CASSLVNTRSSYNEQFF	TGTGCCAGCAGCTTAGTGAATACCCGAAGCTCCTACAATGAGCAGTTCTTC
TRBV19	NA	TRBJ1-5	13	NA	CASRGGSNQPQHF	TGTGCCAGTAGGGGGGGGAGCAATCAGCCCCAGCATTTT
TRBV29-1	NA	TRBJ2-5	13	many	CSVERSSAETQYF	TGCAGCGTTGAACGGTCTAGCGCAGAGACCCAGTACTTC
TRBV28	NA	TRBJ1-4	16	NA	CASRTGTPQGREKLFF	TGTGCCAGCAGGACTGGGACTCCCCAAGGACGTGAAAAACTGTTTTTT